The clone carrying this T cell receptor (beta chain) has only a few counts. Germline CDR1 and CDR2: KGHSH and LQKENI. V was pared by 2 bases and J by 6 bases, with 16 bases between. CDR3 size: 15 residues. This sample was taken from a study of blood T cell repertoires in COVID-19. Clones were read by immunoSEQ multiplex PCR, and TCRdb kept only the in-frame ones, dropping some. The table has 150,000 to 200,000 clones, approximately 79% seen once. Sequencing was done on a sample of peripheral blood. The gene calls are TRBV18 and TRBJ1-1; maybe TRBD1 (5 bases). The receptor's source is a woman aged 80 or over with acute or convalescent COVID-19. CDR3 sequence: CASSPIGGGKPEAFF. The CDR3, as DNA: TGTGCCAGCTCACCAATTGGGGGAGGGAAACCTGAAGCTTTCTTT.